This is a list of T cell receptor beta chains from one sample in a study of cytomegalovirus exposure and HLA in healthy donors. TCRdb's table, derived via immunoSEQ multiplex PCR, lists solely in-frame clones and lacks some. The sample has some 100,000 clones, over 60% seen once. Sample: PBMCs. These receptor sequences come from a woman aged 40 to 50 in good health and CMV-seropositive. Both conserved end residues are part of each CDR3. A D gene is named only where the DNA matches it firmly. Where a row states a size, it is once, few, many or the class of an expanded clone; other rows omit it.

j_call d_call clone_size v_call cdr3_aa cdr3_nt
TRBJ2-3 . . TRBV10-3 CAISDLDTQYF TGTGCCATCAGTGACCTAGATACGCAGTATTTT
TRBJ2-7 TRBD1 once TRBV11-3 CASQLGTGKNYEQYF TGTGCCAGCCAATTAGGGACAGGGAAAAACTACGAGCAGTACTTC
TRBJ2-7 . . TRBV28 CASRQNYEQYF TGTGCCAGCAGACAGAACTACGAGCAGTACTTC
TRBJ2-2 . once TRBV5-4 CASSSDSPNTGELFF TGTGCCAGCAGCTCGGACAGCCCGAACACCGGGGAGCTGTTTTTT
TRBJ2-3 TRBD2 . TRBV9 CASSVGLAGGWDTQYF TGTGCCAGCAGCGTTGGACTAGCGGGAGGTTGGGATACGCAGTATTTT
TRBJ2-7 TRBD2 . TRBV11-2 CASRSTSGRNEQYF TGTGCCAGCAGATCCACTAGCGGGAGAAACGAGCAGTACTTC
TRBJ2-7 . . TRBV11-2 CASSLNLVSGLYEQYF TGTGCCAGCAGCTTAAATTTAGTGAGCGGACTCTACGAGCAGTACTTC
TRBJ2-2 TRBD1 . TRBV19 CASSQGARGTGELFF TGTGCCAGTAGTCAGGGGGCGCGGGGCACCGGGGAGCTGTTTTTT
TRBJ1-2 . . TRBV7-9 CASSPVGTLGYGYTF TGTGCCAGCAGCCCAGTGGGGACTTTGGGCTATGGCTACACCTTC
TRBJ2-3 TRBD1 . TRBV5-4 CASSLTGGGTQYF TGTGCCAGCAGCCTTACAGGGGGCGGTACGCAGTATTTT
TRBJ1-1 . . TRBV30 CAWNQNTEAFF TGTGCCTGGAATCAGAACACTGAAGCTTTCTTT
TRBJ2-5 TRBD2 . TRBV14 CASSQASGVSAQYF TGTGCCAGCAGCCAGGCTAGCGGGGTCTCGGCCCAGTACTTC
TRBJ2-7 . once TRBV27 CASSTDYEQYF TGTGCCAGCAGTACAGACTACGAGCAGTACTTC
TRBJ2-6 TRBD2 . TRBV7-6 CASRPLAGGVGPGANVLTF TGTGCCAGCAGGCCACTAGCGGGAGGAGTCGGCCCTGGGGCCAACGTCCTGACTTTC
TRBJ2-7 TRBD1 once TRBV7-2 CASSLGQGKSYEQYF TGTGCCAGCAGCTTGGGACAGGGGAAATCCTACGAGCAGTACTTC
TRBJ1-4 . . TRBV11-3 CASSSSQGRGTTNEKLFF TGTGCCAGCAGCTCGTCCCAGGGCCGGGGGACAACTAATGAAAAACTGTTTTTT
TRBJ1-3 . . TRBV27 CASSPSGGNTIYF TGTGCCAGCAGTCCCTCCGGGGGAAACACCATATATTTT
TRBJ1-2 TRBD1 . TRBV28 CASSRTGWDYGYTF TGTGCCAGCAGTCGGACAGGTTGGGACTATGGCTACACCTTC
TRBJ2-7 TRBD2 . TRBV5-1 CASSLEPSGPYEQYF TGCGCCAGCAGCTTGGAACCTAGCGGGCCCTACGAGCAGTACTTC
TRBJ2-2 TRBD1 . TRBV25-1 CASSESPGQPGWTGELFF TGTGCCAGCAGTGAATCCCCGGGACAGCCCGGATGGACCGGGGAGCTGTTTTTT
TRBJ1-2 . . TRBV5-4 CASSLVATGGAGYTF TGTGCCAGCAGCTTGGTCGCGACAGGAGGTGCGGGCTACACCTTC
TRBJ2-3 . . TRBV29-1 CSVERGPDTQYF TGCAGCGTTGAACGCGGTCCAGATACGCAGTATTTT
TRBJ2-5 . once TRBV7-3 CASSLGLAETQYF TGTGCCAGCAGCTTAGGGCTAGCAGAGACCCAGTACTTC
TRBJ2-1 . . TRBV4-1 CASSQEGVSYNEQFF TGCGCCAGCAGCCAAGAAGGGGTCTCCTACAATGAGCAGTTCTTC
TRBJ1-3 . . TRBV19 CASSAGIGNTIYF TGTGCCAGTTCCGCAGGGATTGGAAACACCATATATTTT
TRBJ1-2 TRBD1 . TRBV27 CASSLSGAPGTGVYGYTF TGTGCCAGCAGTTTGTCGGGTGCCCCTGGGACAGGGGTATATGGCTACACCTTC
TRBJ2-3 . . TRBV27 CASSLSRSGTTDTQYF TGTGCCAGCAGTTTATCGAGGAGCGGGACAACAGATACGCAGTATTTT
TRBJ2-1 TRBD2 . TRBV7-6 CASSLGARLAGAGGYNEQFF TGTGCCAGCAGCTTAGGGGCCCGACTAGCGGGAGCGGGGGGGTACAATGAGCAGTTCTTC
TRBJ2-1 TRBD1 . TRBV6-6 CASSPGTGGNEQFF TGTGCCAGCAGCCCCGGGACAGGGGGCAATGAGCAGTTCTTC
TRBJ1-2 TRBD1 once TRBV9 CASSVSGGWGYTF TGTGCCAGCAGCGTGTCAGGGGGCTGGGGCTACACCTTC
TRBJ2-7 . . TRBV25-1 CASTPRESSYEQYF TGTGCCAGCACACCTCGGGAGAGCTCCTACGAGCAGTACTTC
TRBJ2-7 TRBD2 . TRBV11-3 CASSFWTSGSSYEQYF TGTGCCAGCAGCTTCTGGACTAGCGGGAGCTCCTACGAGCAGTACTTC
TRBJ1-4 . . TRBV9 CASSVLVPGANEKLFF TGTGCCAGCAGCGTACTTGTCCCGGGGGCTAATGAAAAACTGTTTTTT
TRBJ2-3 . . TRBV6-4 CASSDGQTTDTQYF TGTGCCAGCAGTGACGGCCAAACCACAGATACGCAGTATTTT
TRBJ2-2 TRBD1 . TRBV4-2 CASSQNRGLVGGSNTGELFF TGTGCCAGCAGCCAGAACAGGGGGCTCGTCGGCGGGTCGAACACCGGGGAGCTGTTTTTT
TRBJ2-7 TRBD1 . TRBV6-6 CASSRDRGYEQYF TGTGCCAGCAGCCGGGACAGGGGATACGAGCAGTACTTC
TRBJ2-1 TRBD2 . TRBV11-3 CASSEREFYNEQFF TGTGCCAGCAGCGAGCGGGAGTTCTACAATGAGCAGTTCTTC
TRBJ2-7 TRBD2 . TRBV7-2 CASSGREVPYEQYF TGTGCCAGCAGCGGGCGGGAGGTTCCCTACGAGCAGTACTTC
TRBJ2-7 TRBD2 . TRBV15 CATSRGLAGGSYEQYF TGTGCCACCAGCAGAGGACTAGCGGGAGGTTCCTACGAGCAGTACTTC
TRBJ1-2 . . TRBV5-8 CASSLGQPFDGYTF TGTGCCAGCAGCTTAGGACAGCCCTTTGATGGCTACACCTTC
TRBJ2-1 . few TRBV27 CASSFEGESFNEQFF TGTGCCAGCAGTTTCGAGGGAGAATCGTTTAATGAGCAGTTCTTC
TRBJ2-5 TRBD1 . TRBV5-1 CASSLQTGAETQYF TGCGCCAGCAGCTTACAAACAGGGGCCGAGACCCAGTACTTC
TRBJ1-2 . . TRBV29-1 CSVAWTEPPYGYTF TGCAGCGTTGCCTGGACTGAGCCCCCCTATGGCTACACCTTC
TRBJ2-4 . . TRBV19 CASNRVEFGKNIQYF TGTGCCAGCAACAGGGTAGAGTTCGGCAAAAACATTCAGTACTTC
TRBJ2-5 . . TRBV7-2 CASSFGPDRRETQYF TGTGCCAGCAGCTTTGGGCCCGACAGGCGAGAGACCCAGTACTTC
TRBJ1-2 . once TRBV4-3 CASRRAGRGYTF TGCGCCAGCCGCCGGGCGGGCCGGGGCTACACCTTC
TRBJ2-7 TRBD1 . TRBV18 CASSPGQGLEQYF TGTGCCAGCTCCCCGGGACAGGGCTTGGAGCAGTACTTC
TRBJ2-2 TRBD1 . TRBV15 CATSRGKTGPNTGELFF TGTGCCACCAGCAGAGGCAAGACAGGGCCGAACACCGGGGAGCTGTTTTTT
TRBJ1-1 . . TRBV28 CASRPPVTGTEAFF TGTGCCAGCAGACCCCCGGTCACGGGCACTGAAGCTTTCTTT
TRBJ2-2 TRBD1 . TRBV28 CASSFKLTGANTGELFF TGTGCCAGCAGTTTCAAACTGACAGGGGCGAACACCGGGGAGCTGTTTTTT
TRBJ2-7 . . TRBV11-2 CASSTHIDGEQYF TGTGCCAGCAGCACTCATATAGATGGCGAGCAGTACTTC
TRBJ2-7 TRBD1 . TRBV5-8 CASSLGTGGYEQYF TGTGCCAGCAGCTTGGGGACAGGGGGTTACGAGCAGTACTTC
TRBJ1-5 TRBD1 . TRBV18 CASSPGQGVDQPQHF TGTGCCAGCTCACCGGGACAGGGTGTTGATCAGCCCCAGCATTTT
TRBJ2-1 TRBD2 . TRBV9 CASSAGLAGGIYNEQFF TGTGCCAGCAGCGCGGGACTAGCGGGAGGGATTTACAATGAGCAGTTCTTC
TRBJ2-1 TRBD2 . TRBV7-9 CAGTTSGRPNEQFF TGTGCCGGCACGACTAGCGGGAGACCCAATGAGCAGTTCTTC
TRBJ2-6 . . TRBV2 CASSEGGLGANVLTF TGTGCCAGCAGTGAAGGAGGGCTCGGGGCCAACGTCCTGACTTTC
TRBJ1-5 TRBD1 large TRBV28 CASSWTGRQPQHF TGTGCCAGCAGCTGGACAGGGCGTCAGCCCCAGCATTTT
TRBJ2-1 . . TRBV11-3 CASSLSSGGYNEQFF TGTGCCAGCAGCTTATCTTCGGGCGGGTACAATGAGCAGTTCTTC
TRBJ2-3 TRBD2 . TRBV5-4 CASSLAGLAGDTDTQYF TGTGCCAGCAGCTTGGCCGGACTAGCGGGGGACACAGATACGCAGTATTTT